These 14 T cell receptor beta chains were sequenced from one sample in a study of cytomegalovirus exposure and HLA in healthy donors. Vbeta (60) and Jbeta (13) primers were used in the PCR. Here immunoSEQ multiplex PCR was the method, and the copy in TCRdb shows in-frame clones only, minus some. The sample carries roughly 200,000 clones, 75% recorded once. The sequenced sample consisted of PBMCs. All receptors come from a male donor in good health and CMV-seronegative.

CDR3 coding DNA: TGTGCCAGCAGCTTGGCGGGACAGGGTTGGTACGAGCAGTACTTC. It yields the protein CASSLAGQGWYEQYF. The V and J genes are TRBV5-5 and TRBJ2-7; 9 bases are a match to TRBD1. The V gene end was trimmed by 0 bases and the J gene end by 4 bases; junction bases not matched to a gene: 5. Germline V lookup: CDR1 SGHKS, CDR2 YYEKEE (reference sequence). The CDR3 consists of 15 residues. The whole variable domain, remainder taken from reference TRBV5-5 and TRBJ2-7, is DAGVTQSPTHLIKTRGQQVTLRCSPISGHKSVSWYQQVLGQGPQFIFQYYEKEERGRGNFPDRFSARQFPNYSSELNVNALLLGDSALYLCASSLAGQGWYEQYFGPGTRLTVT.

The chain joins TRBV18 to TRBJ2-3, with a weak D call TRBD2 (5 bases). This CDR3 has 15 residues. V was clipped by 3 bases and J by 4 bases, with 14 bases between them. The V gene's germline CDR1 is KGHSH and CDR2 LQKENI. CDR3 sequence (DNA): TGTGCCAGCTCACCGAGTGGCGGGCAATCAGATACGCAGTATTTT. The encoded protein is CASSPSGGQSDTQYF.

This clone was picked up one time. CDR3: CASSPTGQGAYDEQFF. CDR3 DNA: TGCGCCAGCAGCCCGACTGGACAGGGGGCTTACGATGAGCAGTTCTTC. This chain links TRBV4-1 with TRBJ2-1, with 11 bases fitting TRBD1. CDR3 length equals 16 residues. Unmatched junction bases numbered 10, after V lost 4 bases and J lost 8 bases. The germline V gene has CDR1 MGHRA and CDR2 YSYEKL.

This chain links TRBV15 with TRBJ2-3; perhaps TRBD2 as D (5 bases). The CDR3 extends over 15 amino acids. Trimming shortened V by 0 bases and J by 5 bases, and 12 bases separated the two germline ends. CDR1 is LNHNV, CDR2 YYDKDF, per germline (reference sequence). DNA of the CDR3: TGTGCCACCAGCAGAGATAACGGGGTTTTAGATACGCAGTATTTT. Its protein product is CATSRDNGVLDTQYF.

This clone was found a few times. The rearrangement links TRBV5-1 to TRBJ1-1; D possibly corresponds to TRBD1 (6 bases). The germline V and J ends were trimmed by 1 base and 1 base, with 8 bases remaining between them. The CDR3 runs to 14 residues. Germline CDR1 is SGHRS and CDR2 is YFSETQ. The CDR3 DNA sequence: TGCGCCAGCAGCTTGCAGGGGTCGAACACTGAAGCTTTCTTT. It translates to CASSLQGSNTEAFF.

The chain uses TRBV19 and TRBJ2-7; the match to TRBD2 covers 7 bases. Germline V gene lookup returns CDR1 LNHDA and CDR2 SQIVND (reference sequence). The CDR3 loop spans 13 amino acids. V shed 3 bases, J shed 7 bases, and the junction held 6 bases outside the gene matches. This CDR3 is CASSIAGRDEQYF. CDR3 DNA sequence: TGTGCCAGTAGTATCGCAGGGAGGGATGAGCAGTACTTC.

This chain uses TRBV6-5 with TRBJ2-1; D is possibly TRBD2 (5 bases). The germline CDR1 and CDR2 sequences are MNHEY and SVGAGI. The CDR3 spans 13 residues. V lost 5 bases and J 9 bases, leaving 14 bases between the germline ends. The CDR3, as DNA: TGTGCCAGCAGTACTCCTCGGGAAGGTGAGCAGTTCTTC. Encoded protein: CASSTPREGEQFF.

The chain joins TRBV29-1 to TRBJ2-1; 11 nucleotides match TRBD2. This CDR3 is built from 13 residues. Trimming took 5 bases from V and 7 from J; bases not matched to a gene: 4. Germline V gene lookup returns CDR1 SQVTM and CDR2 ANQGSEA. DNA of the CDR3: TGCAGCGTTATAGCGGGAGGGCCTAATGAGCAGTTCTTC. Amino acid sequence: CSVIAGGPNEQFF.

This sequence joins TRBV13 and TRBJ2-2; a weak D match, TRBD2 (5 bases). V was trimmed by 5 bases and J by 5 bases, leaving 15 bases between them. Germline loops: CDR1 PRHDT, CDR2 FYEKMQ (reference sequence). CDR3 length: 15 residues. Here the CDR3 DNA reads TGTGCCAGCAGCCCGAGGGTTGGGCGTACCGGGGAGCTGTTTTTT. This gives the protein CASSPRVGRTGELFF.

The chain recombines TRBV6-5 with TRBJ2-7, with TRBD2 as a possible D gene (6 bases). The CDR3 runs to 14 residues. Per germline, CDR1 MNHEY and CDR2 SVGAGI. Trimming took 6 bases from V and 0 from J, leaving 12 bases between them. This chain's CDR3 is CASRGDFSSYEQYF. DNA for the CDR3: TGTGCCAGCAGGGGGGACTTTAGCTCCTACGAGCAGTACTTC.

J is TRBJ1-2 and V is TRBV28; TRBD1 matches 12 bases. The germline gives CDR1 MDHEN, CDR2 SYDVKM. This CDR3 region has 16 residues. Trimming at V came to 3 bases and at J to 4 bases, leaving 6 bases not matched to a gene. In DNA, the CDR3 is TGTGCCAGCAGTTTCCGGGACAGGGGGCTGAGCTATGGCTACACCTTC. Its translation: CASSFRDRGLSYGYTF.

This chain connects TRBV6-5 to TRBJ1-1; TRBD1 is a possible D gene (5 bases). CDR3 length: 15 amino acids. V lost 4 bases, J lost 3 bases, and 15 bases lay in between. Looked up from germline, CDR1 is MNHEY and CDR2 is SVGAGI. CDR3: CASSSSPEGHTEAFF. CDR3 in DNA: TGTGCCAGCAGTTCCTCCCCGGAGGGGCACACTGAAGCTTTCTTT.

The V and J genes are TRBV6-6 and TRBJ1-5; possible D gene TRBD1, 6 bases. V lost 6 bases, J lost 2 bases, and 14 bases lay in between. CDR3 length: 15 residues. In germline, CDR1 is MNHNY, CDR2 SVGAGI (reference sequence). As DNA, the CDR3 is TGTGCCAGCAGAGCGGACAGTCTTGGCAATCAGCCCCAGCATTTT. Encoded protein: CASRADSLGNQPQHF.

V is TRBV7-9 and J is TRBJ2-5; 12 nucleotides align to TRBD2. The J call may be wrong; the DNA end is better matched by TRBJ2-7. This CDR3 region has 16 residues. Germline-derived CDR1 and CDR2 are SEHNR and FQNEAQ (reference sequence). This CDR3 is CASSLSSGRAWNEQYF. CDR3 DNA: TGTGCCAGCAGCCTTTCTAGCGGGAGGGCCTGGAACGAGCAGTACTTC.